A single sample is the source of the 29 T cell receptor beta chains below, sequenced in a study of shared clonotypes between healthy human individuals. Generated by immunoSEQ multiplex PCR, the TCRdb table keeps only in-frame clones and is missing some. Of about 2 million clones in the sample, 85% to 95% were seen once. The sequenced sample was naive CD4+ T cells sorted from blood. Subset described: CD45RA+ positively selected. These receptors were taken from a man aged 18 to 29 in good health.

V is TRBV7-2 and J is TRBJ2-5; D may be TRBD2 (6 bases). Germline assignment: CDR1 SGHTA and CDR2 FQGNSA. The CDR3 has 16 residues. The V and J ends lost 5 bases and 4 bases respectively, with 20 bases between them. This CDR3 is CASSQKGTATRETQYF. The CDR3, as DNA: TGTGCCAGCAGCCAAAAAGGGACTGCCACGCGAGAGACCCAGTACTTC.

The chain joins TRBV30 to TRBJ2-4; possibly TRBD2 for D (7 bases). CDR3 length: 16 residues. Germline CDR1 and CDR2: GTSNPN and SVGIG (reference sequence). V was pared by 1 base and J by 5 bases, with 18 bases between. DNA for the CDR3: TGTGCCTGGAGTGAGGGACTACAGGGTACCCAAAACATTCAGTACTTC. Its protein is CAWSEGLQGTQNIQYF.

The rearrangement joins TRBV15 to TRBJ2-1; 8 nucleotides align to TRBD2. V dropped 5 bases and J dropped 5; count of bases not matched to a gene: 11. The CDR3 totals 16 residues. Germline loops: CDR1 LNHNV, CDR2 YYDKDF (reference sequence). CDR3 sequence reads: CATSGGGLGFNNEQFF. CDR3 coding DNA: TGTGCCACCAGCGGGGGGGGACTAGGGTTCAACAATGAGCAGTTCTTC.

The chain has TRBV23-1 and TRBJ2-7; 9 nucleotides agree with TRBD1. TRBV23-1 carries the ORF label, with uncertain function. This CDR3 has 16 residues. V shed 1 base and J 3 bases; nucleotides not matched to a gene: 7. In nucleotides, the CDR3 is TGCGCCAGCAGTCAATTAGGACAGGGGATTCTCTACGAGCAGTACTTC. It specifies CASSQLGQGILYEQYF.

The chain joins TRBV5-1 to TRBJ2-2; 10 bases are shared with TRBD2. The CDR3 sequence is 18 residues long. CDR1 is SGHRS, CDR2 YFSETQ, per germline. The ends lost 4 bases at V and 2 bases at J; junction bases unmatched: 11. The CDR3 region has the DNA TGCGCCAGCAGCCCAAACAAGCGGGAGGGCCCAAACACCGGGGAGCTGTTTTTT. Translating it yields CASSPNKREGPNTGELFF.

The chain carries TRBV20-1 and TRBJ2-1; D might be TRBD2 (5 bases). The CDR3 totals 11 residues. The germline V gene has CDR1 DFQATT and CDR2 SNEGSKA (reference sequence). Trimming removed 6 bases from V and 7 bases from J, with 10 bases in between. The CDR3 here is CSAPRENEQFF. CDR3 coding DNA: TGCAGTGCCCCGAGGGAGAATGAGCAGTTCTTC.

As DNA, the CDR3 is TGCGCCAGCAGGGGTTTGAGTGGGTCCTCCTATAATTCACCCCTCCACTTT. Its protein is CASRGLSGSSYNSPLHF. This rearrangement joins TRBV5-1 to TRBJ1-6; D gene uncertain. This CDR3 region has 17 residues. CDR1 is SGHRS, CDR2 YFSETQ, per germline. Trimming took 5 bases from V and 0 from J, leaving 15 bases between them.

The genes are TRBV7-9 and TRBJ1-2; weak D call: TRBD1 (6 bases). This CDR3 comprises 17 residues. Trimming cost V 3 bases and J 4 bases, with 21 bases left between them. The germline CDR1 and CDR2 sequences are SEHNR and FQNEAQ (reference sequence). Written as DNA, the CDR3 is TGTGCCAGCAGCTTTGACGAGGCGGGGGCGAGGGCCTATGGCTACACCTTC. It codes for CASSFDEAGARAYGYTF.

The count of this clone is one. V is TRBV10-1 and J is TRBJ2-7; 10 nucleotides match TRBD1. From germline, CDR1 is WNHNN and CDR2 SYGVQD (reference sequence). The CDR3 spans 12 residues. Unmatched junction bases numbered 3, after V lost 9 bases and J lost 4 bases. CDR3 region: CARRTGGYEQYF. The CDR3 DNA reads TGCGCCAGGAGGACAGGGGGGTACGAGCAGTACTTC.

The V gene is TRBV5-1, the J gene TRBJ1-3; maybe TRBD1 (5 bases). Germline CDR1 and CDR2: SGHRS and YFSETQ. Trimming took off 1 base at V and 3 bases at J, with 11 bases between the two ends. The CDR3 has 15 amino acids. CDR3 DNA: TGCGCCAGCAGCTTGCAGGGACTAGGTGGAAACACCATATATTTT. Its translation: CASSLQGLGGNTIYF.

Details on this clone: One end of the junction fails to match germline, which may point to a read error. The CDR3 coding sequence is TGTGCCACCAGTCAAGGACAGGGGAATGAAAAACTGTTTTTT. Translated, it gives CATSQGQGNEKLFF. The chain has TRBV6-1 and TRBJ1-4; 9 bases line up with TRBD1. The CDR3 runs to 14 residues. Germline V CDR1 and CDR2: MNHNS, SASEGT.

The V call is TRBV25-1, the J call TRBJ1-1; 9 bases agree with TRBD1. This CDR3 spans 17 amino acids. The trim removed 5 bases at V and 3 bases at J, leaving 13 bases unmatched. Germline CDR1 MGHDK, CDR2 SYGVNS. CDR3 sequence (DNA): TGTGCCAGCAGTCCGGACCGGGACAGGGTTGGGGACACTGAAGCTTTCTTT. This gives the protein CASSPDRDRVGDTEAFF.

This rearrangement joins TRBV5-4 to TRBJ2-7; 10 positions match TRBD2. The CDR3 sequence is 18 residues long. CDR1 is SGHNT, CDR2 YYREEE, per germline (reference sequence). The V segment lost 1 base and the J segment 0 bases; nucleotides outside the gene matches: 10. CDR3 nucleotides: TGTGCCAGCAGCTTGCGGTCTAGCGGGAGCCCGATCTCCTACGAGCAGTACTTC. Its translation is CASSLRSSGSPISYEQYF.

The chain carries TRBV7-6 and TRBJ2-7; 10 bases fit TRBD1. The CDR3 contains 14 residues. The germline gives CDR1 SGHVS, CDR2 FNYEAQ. The trim removed 4 bases at V and 5 bases at J, leaving 5 bases unmatched. This CDR3 is CASSYGTGVHEQYF. CDR3 nucleotide sequence: TGTGCCAGCAGCTACGGGACAGGGGTCCACGAGCAGTACTTC. The full variable domain, completed using reference TRBV7-6 and TRBJ2-7, is GAGVSQSPRYKVTKRGQDVALRCDPISGHVSLYWYRQALGQGPEFLTYFNYEAQQDKSGLPNDRFSAERPEGSISTLTIQRTEQRDSAMYRCASSYGTGVHEQYFGPGTRLTVT.

The chain combines TRBV10-3 with TRBJ1-1, with no clear D. This CDR3 has 13 amino acids. CDR1 and CDR2 from the germline V gene are ENHRY and SYGVKD. Trimming cost V 8 bases and J 1 base, with 11 bases left between them. The CDR3 sequence is CAIRQTENTEAFF. Written as DNA, the CDR3 is TGTGCCATCCGACAAACAGAGAACACTGAAGCTTTCTTT.

The chain couples TRBV6-5 to TRBJ1-1; no clear D gene. CDR1 is MNHEY, CDR2 SVGAGI, per germline. The CDR3 has 14 residues. Trimming shortened V by 5 bases and J by 1 base, and 11 bases separated the two germline ends. The DNA of the CDR3 is TGTGCCAGCAGTACATCACTGGGGAACACTGAAGCTTTCTTT. It specifies CASSTSLGNTEAFF.

The chain couples TRBV9 to TRBJ2-2; TRBD2 matches at 9 bases. CDR3 length equals 17 residues. The V and J ends lost 4 bases and 5 bases, in that order; junction bases with no gene match: 12. Per the germline V gene, CDR1 is SGDLS and CDR2 is YYNGEE. The CDR3 region has the DNA TGTGCCAGCAGCTTTAGAGGCGGGAGGGCCAGGACCGGGGAGCTGTTTTTT. This codes for CASSFRGGRARTGELFF.

This clone was seen a single time. This rearrangement joins TRBV6-1 to TRBJ2-2, with 9 bases aligning to TRBD2. This CDR3 spans 15 amino acids. V lost 6 bases to trimming and J lost 3 bases; unmatched junction nucleotides: 5. Germline loops: CDR1 MNHNS, CDR2 SASEGT. DNA of the CDR3: TGTGCCAGCAGCGCTAGCGGGACGTACACCGGGGAGCTGTTTTTT. Residues: CASSASGTYTGELFF.

The chain couples TRBV6-1 to TRBJ2-7, with a tentative D call TRBD1 (6 bases). Per the germline V gene, CDR1 is MNHNS and CDR2 is SASEGT. The CDR3 is 14 residues long. The V end was cut by 1 base, the J end by 3 bases, with 10 bases between. The CDR3 loop is CASSEGTAYYEQYF. CDR3 DNA sequence: TGTGCCAGCAGTGAAGGGACAGCCTACTACGAGCAGTACTTC.

In the case of this clone: Other DNA sequences in this specimen translate into the identical CDR3. This chain uses TRBV2 with TRBJ2-3; no clear D. CDR1 is SNHLY and CDR2 is FYNNEI in the germline V gene. V was trimmed by 6 bases and J by 3 bases, leaving 4 bases between them. The CDR3 consists of 11 residues. CDR3 sequence reads: CASRVTDTQYF. The DNA of the CDR3 is TGTGCCAGCAGGGTGACAGATACGCAGTATTTT. Full variable domain (rest looked up from reference TRBV2 and TRBJ2-3): EPEVTQTPSHQVTQMGQEVILRCVPISNHLYFYWYRQILGQKVEFLVSFYNNEISEKSEIFDDQFSVERPDGSNFTLKIRSTKLEDSAMYFCASRVTDTQYFGPGTRLTVL.

The chain has TRBV7-9 and TRBJ2-1; 7 nucleotides align to TRBD2. This CDR3 comprises 16 residues. The junction had 10 bases not matched to a gene; V was cut back by 4 bases and J by 4 bases. Germline CDR1 reads SEHNR; CDR2 reads FQNEAQ (reference sequence). CDR3 sequence (DNA): TGTGCCAGCAGCTCACAAAGTTGGACTAGTTACAATGAGCAGTTCTTC. As protein: CASSSQSWTSYNEQFF.

A remark on this clone: Additional DNA sequences in this sample encode the identical CDR3. V and J are TRBV5-1 and TRBJ2-6; D ambiguous. The V end was cut by 0 bases, the J end by 0 bases, with 4 bases between. The CDR3 is 15 residues long. Germline values: CDR1 SGHRS, CDR2 YFSETQ. CDR3 residues: CASSLDPSGANVLTF. CDR3 in DNA: TGCGCCAGCAGCTTGGACCCCTCTGGGGCCAACGTCCTGACTTTC.

The V gene is TRBV11-2, the J gene TRBJ2-3; TRBD1 matches at 10 bases. Germline lookup yields CDR1 SGHAT and CDR2 FQNNGV. Trimming removed 5 bases from V and 4 bases from J; junction bases left unmatched: 3. This CDR3 has 14 amino acids. The CDR3 protein is CASSPGTGADTQYF. For the CDR3, the DNA is TGTGCCAGCAGCCCCGGGACAGGGGCAGATACGCAGTATTTT.

The CDR3 DNA is TGTGCCAGCAGCACAACAGGGGGCTTGGGACAGAGGCAGTATTTT. It yields the protein CASSTTGGLGQRQYF. The V and J genes are TRBV5-6 and TRBJ2-3; the match to TRBD1 covers 9 bases. Germline V gene lookup returns CDR1 SGHDT and CDR2 YYEEEE. After removal of 4 bases from V and 11 bases from J, the junction contained 14 bases not matched to a gene. This CDR3 has 15 residues.

The rearrangement uses TRBV2 and TRBJ2-2; unclear D gene. V dropped 5 bases and J dropped 0 bases, with 7 bases sitting between them. CDR3 length equals 14 residues. CDR1 is SNHLY, CDR2 FYNNEI, per germline. The CDR3 protein is CASSFGPNTGELFF. The CDR3 DNA is TGTGCCAGCAGTTTCGGACCGAACACCGGGGAGCTGTTTTTT.

The rearrangement uses TRBV28 and TRBJ1-5; possibly TRBD1 for D (6 bases). Germline-derived CDR1 and CDR2 are MDHEN and SYDVKM. The CDR3 spans 15 residues. The ends were cut back, 7 bases at V and 2 bases at J, with 15 bases in the middle. CDR3 coding DNA: TGTGCCAGCACCTGGGGGGGCTCTCGCAATCAGCCCCAGCATTTT. Its protein product is CASTWGGSRNQPQHF.

The chain joins TRBV25-1 to TRBJ2-3; D perhaps matches TRBD1 (6 bases). The germline CDR1 and CDR2 sequences are MGHDK and SYGVNS. The V and J ends lost 5 bases and 6 bases respectively, with 18 bases between them. The CDR3 spans 15 residues. The CDR3 DNA reads TGTGCCAGCAGTCCCGAGGGCAGGGGCGCGGATACGCAGTATTTT. Translating it yields CASSPEGRGADTQYF.

The chain employs TRBV9 and TRBJ1-3; D call uncertain. Germline-derived CDR1 and CDR2 are SGDLS and YYNGEE. The CDR3 covers 17 residues. The V end was cut by 0 bases, the J end by 0 bases, with 13 bases between. CDR3 DNA: TGTGCCAGCAGCGTAGCTTTGCAGGCGGACTCTGGAAACACCATATATTTT. Its translation is CASSVALQADSGNTIYF.

V gene TRBV11-2 combines with J gene TRBJ1-2, with 7 nucleotides matching TRBD1. The germline CDR1 and CDR2 sequences are SGHAT and FQNNGV. The junction had 10 bases not matched to a gene; V was cut back by 2 bases and J by 7 bases. The CDR3 totals 15 residues. The CDR3 is CASSLTGAGLRGYTF. The CDR3 DNA follows: TGTGCCAGCAGCTTAACAGGGGCAGGCCTGCGTGGCTACACCTTC.